This record looks at one T cell receptor (beta chain) sequence and its context. This specimen comes from a study of T-cell memory formation after mild COVID-19. Trimming removed 4 bases at V and 4 bases at J, with 11 bases between. Per the germline V gene, CDR1 is SNHLY and CDR2 is FYNNEI. This CDR3 comprises 14 residues. TCRdb analysed the 5' RACE reads with MiXCR anew, one entry per CDR3 protein. The table lists approximately 390,000 distinct CDR3 sequences, about 15% of them singletons, with roughly 21% in the top ten. The receptor comes from a man between 18 and 29 years old who had mild COVID-19 (a few samples of this study predate the infection). Cell type and time point are not known. This chain joins TRBV2 and TRBJ1-5; possibly TRBD1 for D (6 bases). The sequenced material came from PBMCs or a T cell subset sorted from them (not recorded which). The CDR3 loop reads CASSAGGRNQPQHF. CDR3 sequence (DNA): TGTGCCAGCAGTGCGGGGGGCCGGAATCAGCCCCAGCATTTT.